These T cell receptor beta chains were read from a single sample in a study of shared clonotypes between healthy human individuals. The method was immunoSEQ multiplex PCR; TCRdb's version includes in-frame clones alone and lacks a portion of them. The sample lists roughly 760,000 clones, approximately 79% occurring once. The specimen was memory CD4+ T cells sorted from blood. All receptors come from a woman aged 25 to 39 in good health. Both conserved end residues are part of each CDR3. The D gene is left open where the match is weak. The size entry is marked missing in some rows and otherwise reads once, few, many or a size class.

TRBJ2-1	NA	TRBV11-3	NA	CASSPGTALNEQFF	TGTGCCAGCAGCCCCGGGACGGCCCTAAATGAGCAGTTCTTC
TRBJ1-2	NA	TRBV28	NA	CASSINGAGGYTF	TGTGCCAGCAGTATAAACGGCGCGGGGGGCTACACCTTC
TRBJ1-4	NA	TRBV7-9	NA	CASSLHGGTNEKLFF	TGTGCCAGCAGCCTGCACGGGGGGACTAATGAAAAACTGTTTTTT
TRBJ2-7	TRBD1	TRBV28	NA	CASSLRDSYEQYF	TGTGCCAGCAGTTTACGGGACAGCTACGAGCAGTACTTC
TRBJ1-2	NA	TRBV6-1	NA	CASSEERGSGYTF	TGTGCCAGCAGTGAAGAGCGCGGGTCGGGTTACACCTTC
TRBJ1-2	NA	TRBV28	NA	CASSAGGTAYGYTF	TGTGCCAGCAGCGCGGGCGGGACGGCTTATGGCTACACCTTC
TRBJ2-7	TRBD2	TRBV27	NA	CASSLYPSGIYEQYF	TGTGCCAGCAGTTTATATCCTAGCGGTATCTACGAGCAGTACTTC
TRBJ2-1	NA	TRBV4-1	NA	CASSQEPRDHSYNEQFF	TGCGCCAGCAGCCAAGAGCCCCGGGACCACTCCTACAATGAGCAGTTCTTC
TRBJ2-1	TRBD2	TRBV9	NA	CASSREGPYNEQFF	TGTGCCAGCAGCCGGGAGGGCCCCTACAATGAGCAGTTCTTC
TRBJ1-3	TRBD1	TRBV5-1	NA	CASSFSQGAEGNTIYF	TGCGCCAGCAGCTTTTCGCAGGGGGCGGAGGGAAACACCATATATTTT
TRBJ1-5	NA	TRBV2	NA	CASSAQLRRPQHF	TGTGCCAGCAGTGCCCAGCTTAGAAGGCCCCAGCATTTT
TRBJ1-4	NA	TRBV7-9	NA	CASSQPGDEKLFF	TGTGCCAGCAGCCAACCAGGGGACGAAAAACTGTTTTTT
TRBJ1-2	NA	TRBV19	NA	CASSIARVSGYTF	TGTGCCAGTAGTATAGCCAGGGTTAGTGGCTACACCTTC
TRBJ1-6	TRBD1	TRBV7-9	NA	CASSMDRVTSPLHF	TGTGCCAGCAGCATGGACAGGGTGACTTCACCCCTCCACTTT
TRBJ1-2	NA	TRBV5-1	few	CASSFQTDTNYGYTF	TGCGCCAGCAGTTTTCAGACAGACACTAACTATGGCTACACCTTC
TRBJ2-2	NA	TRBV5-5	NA	CASSLRGGQTGELFF	TGTGCCAGCAGCTTGAGGGGCGGCCAGACCGGGGAGCTGTTTTTT
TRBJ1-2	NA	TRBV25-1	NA	CASSGSNLTF	TGTGCCAGCAGTGGAAGCAATTTAACCTTC
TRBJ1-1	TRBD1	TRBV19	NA	CASSGRDRSIEAFF	TGTGCCAGTAGTGGCCGGGACAGAAGTATTGAAGCTTTCTTT
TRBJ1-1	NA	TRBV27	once	CASSLVQNTEAFF	TGTGCCAGCAGTTTGGTCCAGAACACTGAAGCTTTCTTT
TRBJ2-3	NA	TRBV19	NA	CASSLREEADTQYF	TGTGCCAGTAGTTTGCGGGAAGAGGCAGATACGCAGTATTTT
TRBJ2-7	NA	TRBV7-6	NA	CASSTLGGTYEQYF	TGTGCCAGCAGCACCCTGGGGGGTACCTACGAGCAGTACTTC
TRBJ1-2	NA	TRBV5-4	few	CASSEGGADYGYTF	TGTGCCAGCAGCGAAGGGGGGGCGGACTATGGCTACACCTTC
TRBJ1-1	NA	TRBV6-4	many	CASSDEAGSTEAFF	TGTGCCAGCAGTGACGAGGCGGGTAGCACTGAAGCTTTCTTT
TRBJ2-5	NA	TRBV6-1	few	CASSEGLRQETQYF	TGTGCCAGCAGTGAGGGGCTACGCCAAGAGACCCAGTACTTC
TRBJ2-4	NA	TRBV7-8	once	CASSLLVGTKNIQYF	TGTGCCAGCAGCTTATTAGTCGGAACCAAAAACATTCAGTACTTC
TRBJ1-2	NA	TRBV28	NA	CASTWGLSSIRYYGYTF	TGTGCCAGCACCTGGGGTCTATCGTCAATACGGTACTATGGCTACACCTTC
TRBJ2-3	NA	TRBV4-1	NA	CASSQNPHPTDTQYF	TGCGCCAGCAGCCAAAACCCCCATCCGACAGATACGCAGTATTTT
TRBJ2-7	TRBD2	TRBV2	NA	CASLRLAGNGEQYF	TGTGCCAGCTTGCGGCTAGCGGGAAATGGCGAGCAGTACTTC
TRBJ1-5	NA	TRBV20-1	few	CSASFGQPQHF	TGCAGTGCTAGCTTCGGTCAGCCCCAGCATTTT